This T cell receptor beta chain was captured by sequencing in a study of T cell changes during pregnancy in multiple sclerosis. Germline CDR1 reads SQVTM; CDR2 reads ANQGSEA. The germline V and J ends were trimmed by 4 bases and 2 bases, with 20 bases remaining between them. The CDR3 totals 16 residues. Sequenced by immunoSEQ multiplex PCR; TCRdb stores in-frame clones only, minus some. The top ten clones hold less than 0.25% of a sample with roughly 48,000 clones, approximately 92% of them seen once. This clonotype was sampled from a female donor with multiple sclerosis, enrolled in a pregnancy study. The sequences come from CD4+ T cells from peripheral blood mononuclear cells, collected in the third trimester of pregnancy. The chain recombines TRBV29-1 with TRBJ2-5, with D possibly TRBD2 on 6 matching bases. CDR3 amino acids: CSVGTPSSREQETQYF. The CDR3 bases are TGCAGCGTTGGGACTCCAAGCAGCCGGGAGCAAGAGACCCAGTACTTC.